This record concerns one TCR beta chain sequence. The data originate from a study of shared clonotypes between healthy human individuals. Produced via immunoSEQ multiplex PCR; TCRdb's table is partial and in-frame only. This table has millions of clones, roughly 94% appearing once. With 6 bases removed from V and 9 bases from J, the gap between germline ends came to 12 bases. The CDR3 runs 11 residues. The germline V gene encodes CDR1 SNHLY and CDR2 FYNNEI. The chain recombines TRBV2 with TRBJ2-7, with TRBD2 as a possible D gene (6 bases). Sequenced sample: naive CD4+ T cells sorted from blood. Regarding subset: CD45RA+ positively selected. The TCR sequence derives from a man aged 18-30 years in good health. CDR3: CASSPGGLQYF. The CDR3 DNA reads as TGTGCCAGCAGCCCCGGGGGTCTGCAGTACTTC.